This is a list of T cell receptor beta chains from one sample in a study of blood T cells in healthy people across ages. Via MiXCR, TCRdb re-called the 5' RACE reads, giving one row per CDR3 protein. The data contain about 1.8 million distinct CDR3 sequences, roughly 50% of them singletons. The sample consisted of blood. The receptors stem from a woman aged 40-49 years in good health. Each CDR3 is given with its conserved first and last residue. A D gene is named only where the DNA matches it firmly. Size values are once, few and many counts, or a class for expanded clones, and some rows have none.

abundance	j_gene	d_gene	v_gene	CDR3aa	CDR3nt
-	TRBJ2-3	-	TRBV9	CASSVVPTDAQYF	TGTGCCAGCAGCGTAGTCCCCACAGATGCGCAGTATTTT
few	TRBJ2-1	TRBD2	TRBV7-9	CASSTNRPGLAGGPDNEQFF	TGTGCCAGCAGCACCAACCGACCGGGACTAGCGGGGGGGCCGGATAATGAGCAGTTCTTC
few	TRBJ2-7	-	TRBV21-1	CASSKARGTGPHEQYF	TGTGCCAGCAGCAAAGCGCGGGGGACAGGGCCCCACGAGCAGTACTTC
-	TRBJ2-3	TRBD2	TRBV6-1	CASSAAGGVTDTQYF	TGTGCCAGCAGTGCAGCGGGGGGGGTGACAGATACGCAGTATTTT
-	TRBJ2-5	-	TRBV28	CASSFWSGRGQETQYF	TGTGCCAGCAGTTTTTGGTCCGGAAGGGGCCAAGAGACCCAGTACTTC
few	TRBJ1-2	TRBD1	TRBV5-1	CASSSWDRDYGYTF	TGCGCCAGCAGCTCCTGGGACAGGGATTATGGCTACACCTTC
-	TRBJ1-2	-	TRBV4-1	CASSQVGAVGNGYTF	TGCGCCAGCAGCCAAGTGGGGGCTGTGGGGAATGGCTACACCTTC
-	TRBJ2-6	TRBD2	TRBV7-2	CASSRRGGVGANVLTF	TGTGCCAGCAGTCGACGCGGGGGAGTAGGGGCCAACGTCCTGACTTTC
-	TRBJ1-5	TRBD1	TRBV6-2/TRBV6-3	CASRDGQGSSQPQHF	TGTGCCAGCAGAGATGGACAGGGATCTAGTCAGCCCCAGCATTTT
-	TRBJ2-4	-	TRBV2	CASRKAGLEAKNIQYF	TGTGCCAGCAGAAAGGCAGGCCTCGAGGCCAAAAACATTCAGTACTTC
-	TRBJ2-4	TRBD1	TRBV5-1	CASSLVGTGVEEQYF	TGCGCCAGCAGCTTGGTCGGGACAGGGGTTGAGGAGCAGTACTTC
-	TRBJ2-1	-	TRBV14	CASSLAARGEDEQFF	TGTGCCAGCAGCCTGGCGGCGCGTGGGGAAGATGAGCAGTTCTTC
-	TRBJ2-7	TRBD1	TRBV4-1	CASSQVWTGTYEQYF	TGCGCCAGCAGCCAAGTTTGGACAGGGACCTACGAGCAGTACTTC
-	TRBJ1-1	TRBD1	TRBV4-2	CASSQERDRSNTEAFF	TGTGCCAGCAGCCAAGAAAGGGACAGGTCGAACACTGAAGCTTTCTTT
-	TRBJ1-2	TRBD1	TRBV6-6	CASSYLGGTGNYGYTF	TGTGCCAGCAGTTACCTTGGAGGGACAGGAAACTATGGCTACACCTTC
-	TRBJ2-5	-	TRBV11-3	CASSLGTGQHQETQYF	TGTGCCAGCAGCTTAGGCACCGGACAGCACCAAGAGACCCAGTACTTC
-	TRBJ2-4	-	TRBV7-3	CASSLQGWGIQYF	TGTGCCAGCAGCCTCCAGGGATGGGGCATTCAGTACTTC
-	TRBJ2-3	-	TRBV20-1	CSARGIPTPTDTQYF	TGCAGTGCTAGAGGGATACCAACTCCCACAGATACGCAGTATTTT
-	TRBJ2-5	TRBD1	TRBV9	CASSPTGQGLSTETQYF	TGTGCCAGCAGCCCTACCGGACAGGGCCTATCGACGGAGACCCAGTACTTC
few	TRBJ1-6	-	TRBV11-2	CASTSTGLNSPLHF	TGTGCCAGCACCTCTACAGGGTTAAATTCACCCCTCCACTTT
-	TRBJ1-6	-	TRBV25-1	CASSDGQREVWSPLHF	TGTGCCAGCAGTGACGGCCAAAGGGAGGTCTGGTCACCCCTCCACTTT
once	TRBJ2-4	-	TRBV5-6	CASSTQGFLAKNIQYF	TGTGCCAGCAGCACACAGGGTTTTCTAGCCAAAAACATTCAGTACTTC
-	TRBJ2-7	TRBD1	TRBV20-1	CSASRTGAVEQYF	TGCAGTGCTAGCCGGACAGGGGCGGTCGAGCAGTACTTC
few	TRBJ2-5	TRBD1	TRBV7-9	CASSFRTGKETQYF	TGTGCCAGCAGCTTCAGGACAGGGAAAGAGACCCAGTACTTC
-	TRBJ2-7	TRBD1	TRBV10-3	CAISRGPSSYEQYF	TGTGCCATCAGCAGGGGGCCGAGCTCCTACGAGCAGTACTTC
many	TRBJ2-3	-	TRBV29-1	CSAGVTDTQYF	TGCAGCGCTGGCGTGACAGATACGCAGTATTTT
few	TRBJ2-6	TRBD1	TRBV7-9	CASSSFGQGDGANVLTF	TGTGCCAGCAGCTCCTTCGGGCAGGGGGATGGGGCCAACGTCCTGACTTTC
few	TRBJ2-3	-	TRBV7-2	CASSLHKIRTGRVLGTQYF	TGTGCCAGCAGCTTGCACAAGATAAGGACAGGGAGGGTATTAGGTACGCAGTATTTT
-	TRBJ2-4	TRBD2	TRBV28	CASTGGGARNEQYF	TGTGCCAGCACTGGCGGGGGGGCGCGGAATGAGCAGTACTTC
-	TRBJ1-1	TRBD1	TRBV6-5	CATGQGLYTEAFF	TGTGCCACCGGACAGGGCCTCTACACTGAAGCTTTCTTT
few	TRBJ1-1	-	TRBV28	CASTRNTEAFF	TGTGCCTCAACACGGAACACTGAAGCTTTCTTT
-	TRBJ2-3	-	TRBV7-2	CASSLGDLVPDTQYF	TGTGCCAGCAGCTTAGGGGACTTGGTCCCAGATACGCAGTATTTT
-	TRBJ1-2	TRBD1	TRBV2	CASSGQGLSNYGYTF	TGTGCCAGCAGTGGACAGGGTTTGAGCAACTATGGCTACACCTTC
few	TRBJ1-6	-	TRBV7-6	CASSPRGWDSPLHF	TGTGCCAGCAGCCCCCGGGGCTGGGATTCACCCCTCCACTTT
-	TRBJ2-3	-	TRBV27	CASTSQFGGTDTQYF	TGTGCCAGCACCTCTCAATTCGGGGGAACAGATACGCAGTATTTT
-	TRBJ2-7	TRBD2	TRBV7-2	CASSAVAGATSYEQYF	TGTGCCAGCAGCGCAGTAGCGGGAGCTACCTCCTACGAGCAGTACTTC
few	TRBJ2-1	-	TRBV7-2	CASSTRSGGGQFF	TGTGCCAGCAGCACAAGATCGGGGGGCGGGCAGTTCTTC
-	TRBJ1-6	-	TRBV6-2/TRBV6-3	CASSPEVVRSPLHF	TGTGCCAGCAGTCCCGAGGTTGTGAGGTCACCCCTCCACTTT
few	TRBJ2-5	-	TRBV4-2	CASSQVSSEGETQYF	TGTGCCAGCAGCCAAGTGTCTAGCGAAGGGGAGACCCAGTACTTC
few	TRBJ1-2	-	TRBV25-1	CASSESSRVTYGYTF	TGTGCCAGCAGTGAGTCCTCCAGGGTCACCTATGGCTACACCTTC
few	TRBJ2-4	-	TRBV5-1	CASSLDGGTNIQYF	TGCGCCAGCAGCTTGGATGGGGGTACGAACATTCAGTACTTC
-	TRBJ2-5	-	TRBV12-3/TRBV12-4	CASAAFLGDEQYF	TGTGCCAGCGCCGCGTTTTTAGGCGATGAGCAGTACTTC
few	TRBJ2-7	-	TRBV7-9	CASSYIKDEQYF	TGTGCCAGCAGCTACATAAAGGACGAGCAGTACTTC
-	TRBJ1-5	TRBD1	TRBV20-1	CSAGGGQGESNQPQHF	TGCAGTGCCGGGGGAGGACAGGGAGAGAGCAATCAGCCCCAGCATTTT
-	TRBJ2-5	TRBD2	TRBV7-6	CASSLALAGAQGETQYF	TGTGCCAGCAGCTTAGCTCTAGCGGGGGCCCAAGGAGAGACCCAGTACTTC